The 22 T cell receptor beta chains reported below all come from one sample, sequenced in a study of cytomegalovirus exposure and HLA in healthy donors. Sequencing used immunoSEQ multiplex PCR; TCRdb keeps in-frame clones, though not all of them. The sample holds roughly 130,000 clones, 80% to 90% seen once. Input material: PBMCs. These receptors all stem from a man younger than 30 in good health and CMV-seronegative.

This clone was detected only a few times. CDR3: CASSFSERGEQYF. In DNA, the CDR3 is TGTGCCAGCAGTTTCTCCGAGCGAGGCGAGCAGTACTTC. V is TRBV28 and J is TRBJ2-7; D is unresolved. V lost 3 bases and J 6 bases, leaving 12 bases between the germline ends. The CDR3 is 13 amino acids. Germline assignment: CDR1 MDHEN and CDR2 SYDVKM.

The chain recombines TRBV6-5 with TRBJ1-5; D gene unclear. With 2 bases removed from V and 5 bases from J, the gap between germline ends came to 10 bases. Germline V CDR1 and CDR2: MNHEY, SVGAGI. The CDR3 is 14 amino acids. The CDR3 region has the DNA TGTGCCAGCAGTTACGGCGGTTGGGATCAGCCCCAGCATTTT. It translates to CASSYGGWDQPQHF.

This sequence joins TRBV27 and TRBJ2-2, with 14 bases identical to TRBD2. Losses at the gene ends were 7 bases for V and 1 base for J; bases not matched to a gene: 5. CDR1 is MNHEY and CDR2 is SMNVEV in the germline V gene (reference sequence). CDR3 length: 17 residues. CDR3 sequence: CASKGLAGGGNTGELFF. CDR3 coding DNA: TGTGCCAGCAAAGGACTAGCGGGAGGAGGGAACACCGGGGAGCTGTTTTTT.

This clone appeared a few times. The V call is TRBV6-5, the J call TRBJ2-2; no firm D call. V was pared by 7 bases and J by 6 bases, with 12 bases between. CDR1 is MNHEY and CDR2 is SVGAGI in the germline V gene. This CDR3 is built from 13 residues. CDR3 DNA sequence: TGTGCCAGCACCCCTACGGAGTCCGGGGAGCTGTTTTTT. It codes for CASTPTESGELFF.

The gene calls are TRBV29-1 and TRBJ2-5; D is perhaps TRBD1 (5 bases). CDR1 is SQVTM, CDR2 ANQGSEA, per germline. The CDR3 totals 11 residues. Trimming cost V 4 bases and J 5 bases, with 8 bases left between them. In nucleotides, the CDR3 is TGCAGCGTTGTGACAGCTGAGACCCAGTACTTC. Protein product: CSVVTAETQYF.

Notes on this clone: Sequence at one end of the junction differs from germline and may be a read error. The chain is built from TRBV29-1 and TRBJ2-1; maybe TRBD2 (5 bases). This CDR3 comprises 12 residues. Germline CDR1 is SQVTM and CDR2 is ANQGSEA. The CDR3 DNA reads TGCAGCGTTAGCGGTGACAACAAGGAGCAGTTCTTC. This sequence encodes CSVSGDNKEQFF.

The V call is TRBV25-1, the J call TRBJ2-3, with 7 bases matching TRBD1. The CDR3 has 12 residues. The V and J ends lost 7 bases and 3 bases, in that order; junction bases with no gene match: 1. Germline V gene lookup returns CDR1 MGHDK and CDR2 SYGVNS. The CDR3 spells CASNRGTDTQYF. DNA for the CDR3: TGTGCCAGCAACAGGGGAACAGATACGCAGTATTTT.

The rearrangement uses TRBV2 and TRBJ1-2; D may be TRBD1 (6 bases). The CDR3 length is 14 residues. V was cut by 7 bases and J by 3 bases, with 15 bases left in between. Germline-derived CDR1 and CDR2 are SNHLY and FYNNEI. The CDR3 DNA follows: TGTGCCAGCATTAAACAGGGTCACGACTATGGCTACACCTTC. Translation gives CASIKQGHDYGYTF.

V and J are TRBV28 and TRBJ1-2; 7 bases align to TRBD1. The CDR3 has 15 residues. Germline assignment: CDR1 MDHEN and CDR2 SYDVKM. J lost 4 bases, V lost 3 bases, and 8 bases had no gene match. CDR3 nucleotide sequence: TGTGCCAGCAGTTTTGGTAGAGGGGGCTTCTATGGCTACACCTTC. This sequence encodes CASSFGRGGFYGYTF.

This clone appeared a few times. The chain is built from TRBV5-4 and TRBJ2-7; 9 positions agree with TRBD2. Germline V gene sequence: CDR1 SGHNT, CDR2 YYREEE (reference sequence). V shed 2 bases and J 6 bases; nucleotides not matched to a gene: 9. This CDR3 has 15 residues. The CDR3 coding sequence is TGTGCCAGCAGCTTAGGAAGGACTAGCGTGGGCGAGCAGTACTTC. It encodes CASSLGRTSVGEQYF. Supplemented by reference TRBV5-4 and TRBJ2-7, the full variable domain reads ETGVTQSPTHLIKTRGQQVTLRCSSQSGHNTVSWYQQALGQGPQFIFQYYREEENGRGNFPPRFSGLQFPNYSSELNVNALELDDSALYLCASSLGRTSVGEQYFGPGTRLTVT.

This chain joins TRBV27 and TRBJ2-1, with a weak D call TRBD2 (6 bases). This CDR3 comprises 19 residues. Trimming stripped 3 bases from V and 2 bases from J, with 23 bases between. Germline V gene lookup returns CDR1 MNHEY and CDR2 SMNVEV (reference sequence). The CDR3 protein is CASSFRDSDPLNPYNEQFF. The CDR3 DNA is TGTGCCAGCAGTTTCCGGGACTCGGACCCCCTTAACCCCTACAATGAGCAGTTCTTC.

The genes are TRBV27 and TRBJ1-1; 10 nucleotides line up with TRBD1. Germline CDR1 is MNHEY and CDR2 is SMNVEV (reference sequence). The junction had 4 bases not matched to a gene; V was cut back by 2 bases and J by 1 base. The CDR3 contains 16 residues. The CDR3 DNA reads as TGTGCCAGCAGTTTAGGGACAGGGGTGGCGAACACTGAAGCTTTCTTT. Its translation is CASSLGTGVANTEAFF.

The V and J genes are TRBV18 and TRBJ1-2; 11 bases agree with TRBD1. This CDR3 is built from 14 residues. Germline CDR1 is KGHSH and CDR2 is LQKENI. The junction had 2 bases not matched to a gene; V was cut back by 3 bases and J by 5 bases. Here the CDR3 DNA reads TGTGCCAGCTCACCGGACAGGGGGCGTTATGGCTACACCTTC. The encoded protein is CASSPDRGRYGYTF.

V is TRBV5-4 and J is TRBJ2-3; 8 nucleotides agree with TRBD2. The CDR3 loop spans 14 amino acids. Trimming took 4 bases from V and 4 from J; bases not matched to a gene: 5. The germline CDR1 and CDR2 sequences are SGHNT and YYREEE (reference sequence). CDR3 DNA sequence: TGTGCCAGCAGCCCCGGGGGGGGGCCAGATACGCAGTATTTT. As protein: CASSPGGGPDTQYF.

CDR3 DNA sequence: TGTGCCAGCATCCACAGAGGGGAACTAGCGGGGGGGAATGAGCAGTTCTTC. This encodes CASIHRGELAGGNEQFF. This chain connects TRBV13 to TRBJ2-1; 13 positions match TRBD2. The CDR3 consists of 17 residues. Per germline, CDR1 PRHDT and CDR2 FYEKMQ (reference sequence). With 7 bases clipped from V and 7 bases from J, the junction kept 13 bases outside the gene matches.

V usage is TRBV5-4 and J usage is TRBJ1-6; TRBD1 matches at 11 bases. This CDR3 has 16 amino acids. The V gene's germline CDR1 is SGHNT and CDR2 YYREEE (reference sequence). The trim removed 4 bases at V and 3 bases at J, leaving 3 bases unmatched. CDR3 region: CASSRTGGIYNSPLHF. CDR3 bases: TGTGCCAGCAGCCGGACAGGGGGCATCTATAATTCACCCCTCCACTTT.

This chain uses TRBV5-1 with TRBJ2-7, with 8 bases that match TRBD2. Losses at the gene ends were 0 bases for V and 5 bases for J; bases not matched to a gene: 7. Germline CDR1 reads SGHRS; CDR2 reads YFSETQ. The CDR3 has 15 residues. The DNA for the CDR3 is TGCGCCAGCAGCTTGGCCCCGGGAGGGCCCAACGAGCAGTACTTC. It translates to CASSLAPGGPNEQYF.

The chain combines TRBV10-3 with TRBJ1-1; no clear D. CDR1 ENHRY and CDR2 SYGVKD come from the germline V gene. The CDR3 runs 13 residues. Trimming removed 7 bases from V and 3 bases from J, with 12 bases in between. CDR3 DNA: TGTGCCATCAACCCATCTCGGGACACTGAAGCTTTCTTT. It encodes CAINPSRDTEAFF.

The chain recombines TRBV11-2 with TRBJ2-7; TRBD1 matches at 10 bases. The CDR3 is 14 amino acids. J lost 6 bases, V lost 4 bases, and 6 bases had no gene match. Per the germline V gene, CDR1 is SGHAT and CDR2 is FQNNGV. The CDR3 reads CASSSTGGQGEQYF. CDR3 nucleotides: TGTGCCAGCAGCTCGACAGGGGGCCAGGGCGAGCAGTACTTC.

CDR3 loop: CASSLMGGSYEQYF. The CDR3 DNA reads as TGTGCCAGCAGCTTGATGGGGGGTTCCTACGAGCAGTACTTC. This chain joins TRBV5-4 and TRBJ2-7; possibly TRBD2 for D (6 bases). Germline CDR1 is SGHNT and CDR2 is YYREEE (reference sequence). V lost 1 base, J lost 1 base, and 9 bases lay in between. The CDR3 is made up of 14 amino acids.

Comments on this clone: Other DNA sequences in the sample encode the same CDR3. The chain is built from TRBV25-1 and TRBJ2-7; D remains ambiguous. This CDR3 spans 13 amino acids. Germline V gives CDR1 MGHDK, CDR2 SYGVNS. Trimming pared 1 base from V and 1 base from J, leaving 5 bases between. CDR3 sequence (DNA): TGTGCCAGCAGTGAATTCGGGTCCTACGAGCAGTACTTC. Its translation is CASSEFGSYEQYF.

In this sample, this clone turned up once. V and J are TRBV6-1 and TRBJ2-7; maybe TRBD1 (5 bases). The CDR3 has 14 residues. Germline CDR1 and CDR2: MNHNS and SASEGT. V shed 1 base and J shed 3 bases, with 10 bases lying between them. CDR3 sequence (DNA): TGTGCCAGCAGTGAAGTTCTCAGGGACTACGAGCAGTACTTC. This translates into CASSEVLRDYEQYF.